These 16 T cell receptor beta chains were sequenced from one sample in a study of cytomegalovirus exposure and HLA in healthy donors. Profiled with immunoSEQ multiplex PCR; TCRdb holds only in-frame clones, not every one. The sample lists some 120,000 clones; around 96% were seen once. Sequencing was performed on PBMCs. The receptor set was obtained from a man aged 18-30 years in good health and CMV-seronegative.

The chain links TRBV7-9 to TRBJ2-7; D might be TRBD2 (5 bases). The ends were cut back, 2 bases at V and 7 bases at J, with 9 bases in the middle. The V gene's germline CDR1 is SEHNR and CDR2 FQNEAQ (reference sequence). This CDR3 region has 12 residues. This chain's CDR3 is CASSLRPGEQYF. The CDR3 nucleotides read TGTGCCAGCAGCTTAAGGCCGGGAGAGCAGTACTTC.

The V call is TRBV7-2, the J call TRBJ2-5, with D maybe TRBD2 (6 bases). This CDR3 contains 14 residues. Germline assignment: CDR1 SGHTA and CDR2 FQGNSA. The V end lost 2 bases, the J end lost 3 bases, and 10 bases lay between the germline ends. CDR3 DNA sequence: TGTGCCAGCAGCTTACGGCGGGGAAAAGAGACCCAGTACTTC. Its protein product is CASSLRRGKETQYF.

The CDR3 coding sequence is TGTGCCTGGAGTGTGGGCCCAGGCATGAACACTGAAGCTTTCTTT. Its protein product is CAWSVGPGMNTEAFF. The chain links TRBV30 to TRBJ1-1, with D unresolved. The CDR3 loop spans 15 amino acids. Germline CDR1 GTSNPN, CDR2 SVGIG (reference sequence). V was cut by 0 bases and J by 0 bases, with 11 bases left in between.

The CDR3 region is CASSLFATGKNIQYF. As DNA, the CDR3 is TGTGCCAGCAGTTTATTCGCCACAGGGAAAAACATTCAGTACTTC. This rearrangement joins TRBV28 to TRBJ2-4, with a possible D match to TRBD1 (6 bases). V lost 1 base and J lost 4, with 11 bases in between. The CDR3 has 15 residues. Germline lookup yields CDR1 MDHEN and CDR2 SYDVKM.

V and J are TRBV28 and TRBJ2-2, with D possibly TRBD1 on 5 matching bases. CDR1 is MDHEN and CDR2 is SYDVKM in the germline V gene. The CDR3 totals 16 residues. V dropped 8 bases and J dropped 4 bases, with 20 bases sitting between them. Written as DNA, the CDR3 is TGTGCCAGCGCCTCGGTGGTTCCCCAGGGCACCGGGGAGCTGTTTTTT. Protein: CASASVVPQGTGELFF.

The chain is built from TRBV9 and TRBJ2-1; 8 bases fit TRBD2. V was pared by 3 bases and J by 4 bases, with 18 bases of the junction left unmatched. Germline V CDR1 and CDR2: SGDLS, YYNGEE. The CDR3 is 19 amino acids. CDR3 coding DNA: TGTGCCAGCAGCGCGATCACTACTTTAGCGGGAAACCTTTACAATGAGCAGTTCTTC. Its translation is CASSAITTLAGNLYNEQFF.

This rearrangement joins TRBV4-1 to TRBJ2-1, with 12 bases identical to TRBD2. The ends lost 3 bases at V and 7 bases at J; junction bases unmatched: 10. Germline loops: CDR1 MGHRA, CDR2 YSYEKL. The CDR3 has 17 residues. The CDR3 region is CASSHRGLAGGKNEQFF. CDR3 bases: TGCGCCAGCAGCCACCGAGGGCTAGCGGGAGGGAAAAATGAGCAGTTCTTC.

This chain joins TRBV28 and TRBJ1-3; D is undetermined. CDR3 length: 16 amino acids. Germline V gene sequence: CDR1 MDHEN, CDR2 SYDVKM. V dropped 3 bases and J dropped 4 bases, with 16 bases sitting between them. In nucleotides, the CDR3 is TGTGCCAGCAGTTTTCAGCGGCTTCTTAGGGGAAACACCATATATTTT. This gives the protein CASSFQRLLRGNTIYF.

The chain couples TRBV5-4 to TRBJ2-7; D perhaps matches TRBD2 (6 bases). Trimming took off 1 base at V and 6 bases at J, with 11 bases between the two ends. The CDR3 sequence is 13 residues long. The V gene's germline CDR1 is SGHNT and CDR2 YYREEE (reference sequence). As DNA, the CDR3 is TGTGCCAGCAGCTTGTACGGGACTTTCGAGCAGTACTTC. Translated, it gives CASSLYGTFEQYF.

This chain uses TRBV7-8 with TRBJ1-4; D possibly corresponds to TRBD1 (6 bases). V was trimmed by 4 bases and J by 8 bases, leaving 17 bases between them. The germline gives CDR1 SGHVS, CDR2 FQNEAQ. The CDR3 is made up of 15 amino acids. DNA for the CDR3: TGTGCCAGCAGCTCCCTGGGTAGGGGGGGAGAAAAACTGTTTTTT. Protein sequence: CASSSLGRGGEKLFF.

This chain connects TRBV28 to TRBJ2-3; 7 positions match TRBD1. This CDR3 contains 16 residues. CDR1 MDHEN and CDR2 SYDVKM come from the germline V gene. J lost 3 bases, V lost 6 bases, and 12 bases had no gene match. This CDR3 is CASRRLGTEVTDTQYF. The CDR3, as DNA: TGTGCCAGCAGGCGGCTTGGGACAGAGGTTACAGATACGCAGTATTTT.

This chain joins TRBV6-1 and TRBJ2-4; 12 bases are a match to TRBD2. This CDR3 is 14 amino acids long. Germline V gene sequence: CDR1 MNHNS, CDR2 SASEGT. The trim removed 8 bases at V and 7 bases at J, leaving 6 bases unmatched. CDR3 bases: TGTGCCAGCCGACTAGCGGGAGAGGTGAACATTCAGTACTTC. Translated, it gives CASRLAGEVNIQYF.

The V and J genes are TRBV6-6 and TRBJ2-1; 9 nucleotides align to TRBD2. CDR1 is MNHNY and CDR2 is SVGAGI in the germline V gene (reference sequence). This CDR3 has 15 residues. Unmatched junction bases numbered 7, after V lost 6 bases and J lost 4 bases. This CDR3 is CASSLLAGDYNEQFF. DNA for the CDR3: TGTGCCAGCAGCTTACTAGCGGGTGATTACAATGAGCAGTTCTTC.

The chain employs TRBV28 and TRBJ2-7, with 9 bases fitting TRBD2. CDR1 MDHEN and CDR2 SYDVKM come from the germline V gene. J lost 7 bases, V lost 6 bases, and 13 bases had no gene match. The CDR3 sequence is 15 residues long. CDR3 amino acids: CASSDPGTSPREQYF. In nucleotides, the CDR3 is TGTGCCAGCAGCGACCCCGGGACTAGCCCCCGGGAGCAGTACTTC.

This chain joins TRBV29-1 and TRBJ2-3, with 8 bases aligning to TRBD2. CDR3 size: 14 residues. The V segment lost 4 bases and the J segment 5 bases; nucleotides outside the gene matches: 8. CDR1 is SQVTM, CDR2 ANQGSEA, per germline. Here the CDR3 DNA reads TGCAGCGTTGGCAATAGCGGGACCATAGATACGCAGTATTTT. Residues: CSVGNSGTIDTQYF.

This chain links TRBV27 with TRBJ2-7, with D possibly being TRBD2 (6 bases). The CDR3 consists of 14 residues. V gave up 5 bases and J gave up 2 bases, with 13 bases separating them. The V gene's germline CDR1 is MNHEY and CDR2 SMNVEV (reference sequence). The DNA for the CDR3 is TGTGCCAGCAGTCCTCAAGGGACTGCCTACGAGCAGTACTTC. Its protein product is CASSPQGTAYEQYF.